The entry that follows covers one T cell receptor beta chain sequence. The CDR3 runs to 22 residues. The data were taken from a study of blood T cell repertoires in COVID-19. The protocol was immunoSEQ multiplex PCR, while the TCRdb copy is restricted to in-frame clones and leaves out a portion. Seen here are about 270,000 clones, 88% observed once, and the top ten hold less than 3%. Two consecutive negative NP/OP PCR tests, clearance, or resolved symptoms defined Cohort 3 recovery. The chain joins TRBV21-1 to TRBJ2-4; the D call of TRBD2 is as the table states it, not checked on the DNA. TRBV21-1 is a listed pseudogene. This sequence was found in a woman between 50 and 59 years old who had recovered from COVID-19. Sequences were obtained from PBMCs or T cells enriched from blood (not recorded which). CDR3 in amino acids: CASSTLLREGTGPPRAKNIQYF. In DNA form, the CDR3 reads TGTGCCAGCAGCACACTTCTCCGGGAGGGAACAGGGCCGCCCAGGGCCAAAAACATTCAGTACTTC.